These 26 T cell receptor beta chains were all obtained from the same sample, sequenced in a study of T cell responses to AZD1222 COVID-19 vaccine. TCRdb's copy holds only in-frame clones and misses some; the assay was immunoSEQ multiplex PCR. The sample comprises 150,000 to 200,000 clones, about nine tenths of which are singletons, and about 3% rests with the top ten. The sequences come from peripheral blood, collected on day 0 of MenACWY control vaccination. These receptors all come from an adult in good health.

V is TRBV5-6 and J is TRBJ1-2, with D hard to call. The CDR3 contains 11 residues. Germline assignment: CDR1 SGHDT and CDR2 YYEEEE. The CDR3, as DNA: TGTGCAAGCCGTAGATTGGAGGGCTACACCTTC. It yields the protein CASRRLEGYTF.

The chain uses TRBV19 and TRBJ1-3; 7 bases line up with TRBD1. The CDR3 is 14 amino acids. The trim removed 7 bases at V and 1 base at J, leaving 4 bases unmatched. CDR1 LNHDA and CDR2 SQIVND come from the germline V gene (reference sequence). The CDR3 is CASTQTGSGNTIYF. The CDR3, as DNA: TGTGCCAGTACCCAGACAGGGTCTGGAAACACCATATATTTT.

The chain carries TRBV10-3 and TRBJ2-1, with TRBD1 identical over 12 bases. The CDR3 is 14 residues long. V shed 10 bases, J shed 9 bases, and the junction held 10 bases outside the gene matches. Germline V CDR1 and CDR2: ENHRY, SYGVKD. The CDR3 DNA is TGTGCCACCGAACCGGGACAGGGGGCGGGTGAGCAGTTCTTC. This translates into CATEPGQGAGEQFF.

J is TRBJ1-2 and V is TRBV10-3; 9 bases map to TRBD1. Germline assignment: CDR1 ENHRY and CDR2 SYGVKD. V shed 4 bases and J 4 bases; nucleotides not matched to a gene: 4. The CDR3 extends over 14 amino acids. The CDR3 loop reads CAISAGTGSYGYTF. In DNA, the CDR3 is TGTGCCATCAGTGCCGGGACAGGGTCCTATGGCTACACCTTC.

This chain joins TRBV19 and TRBJ1-3; D might be TRBD1 (6 bases). Germline CDR1 LNHDA, CDR2 SQIVND (reference sequence). The CDR3 runs 15 residues. Deletions cut 3 bases from V and 0 bases from J, with 9 bases between. The CDR3 coding sequence is TGTGCCAGTAGTATTGGGGGCTTCTCTGGAAACACCATATATTTT. This gives the protein CASSIGGFSGNTIYF.

The CDR3 region has the DNA TGTGCCAGCAGCCCCACGGGGGCCATCACAGATACGCAGTATTTT. Amino acids: CASSPTGAITDTQYF. The V call is TRBV6-5, the J call TRBJ2-3; D tentatively reads TRBD1 or TRBD2 (6 bases each). Trimming took off 6 bases at V and 2 bases at J, with 15 bases between the two ends. Germline-derived CDR1 and CDR2 are MNHEY and SVGAGI. CDR3 length equals 15 residues.

The V call is TRBV25-1, the J call TRBJ2-2, with D possibly matching TRBD2 (5 bases). Germline assignment: CDR1 MGHDK and CDR2 SYGVNS. The germline V and J ends were trimmed by 2 bases and 3 bases, with 10 bases remaining between them. This CDR3 region has 15 residues. In nucleotides, the CDR3 is TGTGCCAGCAGTGAACGGAGCGGTGACACCGGGGAGCTGTTTTTT. It specifies CASSERSGDTGELFF.

The chain carries TRBV27 and TRBJ2-7; 7 positions match TRBD2. Germline CDR1 is MNHEY and CDR2 is SMNVEV (reference sequence). V lost 5 bases and J lost 5; bases outside the gene matches: 12. There are 15 residues in the CDR3. The CDR3, as DNA: TGTGCCAGCAGTCCCCTCGCGGGAGAGCCGCACGAGCAGTACTTC. Its protein is CASSPLAGEPHEQYF.

The chain joins TRBV6-1 to TRBJ1-5, with a tentative D call TRBD1 (6 bases). Germline V lookup: CDR1 MNHNS, CDR2 SASEGT. This CDR3 contains 15 residues. Between the trimmed V and J ends, which lost 0 bases and 4 bases, there was a span of 10 bases. CDR3 amino acids: CASSEALGGNQPQHF. Here the CDR3 DNA reads TGTGCCAGCAGTGAAGCCCTAGGGGGGAATCAGCCCCAGCATTTT.

The chain couples TRBV7-6 to TRBJ1-6; D unresolved. Trimming stripped 4 bases from V and 13 bases from J, with 5 bases between. Germline V gene sequence: CDR1 SGHVS, CDR2 FNYEAQ. The CDR3 length is 10 residues. CDR3 region: CASSSSPLHF. The CDR3 DNA reads as TGTGCCAGCAGCTCCTCTCCCCTCCACTTT.

This chain uses TRBV9 with TRBJ1-1; 8 nucleotides align to TRBD1. After removal of 3 bases from V and 4 bases from J, the junction contained 14 bases not matched to a gene. CDR1 is SGDLS and CDR2 is YYNGEE in the germline V gene. The CDR3 spans 17 residues. This CDR3 reads CASSAQTGEVRSTEAFF. The CDR3 nucleotides are TGTGCCAGCAGCGCCCAGACAGGGGAGGTTCGGAGCACTGAAGCTTTCTTT. The whole variable domain, filled in from reference TRBV9 and TRBJ1-1, reads DSGVTQTPKHLITATGQRVTLRCSPRSGDLSVYWYQQSLDQGLQFLIQYYNGEERAKGNILERFSAQQFPDLHSELNLSSLELGDSALYFCASSAQTGEVRSTEAFFGQGTRLTVV.

The chain couples TRBV20-1 to TRBJ2-1; D is perhaps TRBD2 (5 bases). In germline, CDR1 is DFQATT, CDR2 SNEGSKA (reference sequence). This CDR3 contains 15 residues. Trimming removed 3 bases from V and 0 bases from J, with 12 bases in between. This chain's CDR3 is CSASLGKRSYNEQFF. The CDR3 nucleotides read TGCAGTGCTAGTCTCGGGAAGCGCTCCTACAATGAGCAGTTCTTC.

This clone was recorded only once. The chain has TRBV7-2 and TRBJ2-7; 8 bases match TRBD1. Germline CDR1 and CDR2: SGHTA and FQGNSA. The CDR3 totals 14 residues. The J segment lost 1 base and the V segment lost 5 bases, leaving 4 bases of the junction unmatched. CDR3 protein: CASSQRQGSYEQYF. For the CDR3, the DNA is TGTGCCAGCAGCCAACGACAGGGGTCCTACGAGCAGTACTTC.

The genes are TRBV5-4 and TRBJ2-7; D tentatively reads TRBD1 or TRBD2 (6 bases each). V was pared by 2 bases and J by 3 bases, with 9 bases between. From germline, CDR1 is SGHNT and CDR2 YYREEE (reference sequence). The CDR3 has 13 amino acids. DNA for the CDR3: TGTGCCAGCAGCTTTGGAGGGGGCTACGAGCAGTACTTC. Its protein product is CASSFGGGYEQYF.

To note about this clone: Other DNA sequences in this specimen translate into the identical CDR3. The chain is built from TRBV29-1 and TRBJ2-7, with TRBD1 as a possible D gene (6 bases). Trimming took off 6 bases at V and 2 bases at J, with 8 bases between the two ends. The CDR3 contains 11 residues. Germline CDR1 is SQVTM and CDR2 is ANQGSEA. This chain's CDR3 is CSVAGAYEQYF. The CDR3 DNA reads TGCAGCGTGGCAGGGGCCTACGAGCAGTACTTC.

The genes are TRBV24-1 and TRBJ2-1, with 9 bases aligning to TRBD1. The CDR3 runs 15 residues. J gave up 4 bases and V 3 bases, and 3 bases lay outside the gene matches. Germline V CDR1 and CDR2: KGHDR, SFDVKD. The CDR3 bases are TGTGCCACCAGTGATGGGGGACAGGGTTACAATGAGCAGTTCTTC. It codes for CATSDGGQGYNEQFF.

This chain uses TRBV7-2 with TRBJ2-7; the D is unclear. Germline CDR1 is SGHTA and CDR2 is FQGNSA. V was shortened by 2 bases and J by 5 bases, with 13 bases between the two germline ends. The CDR3 contains 14 residues. The CDR3 is CASSLFIGPNEQYF. The CDR3 region has the DNA TGTGCCAGCAGCTTATTCATTGGGCCCAACGAGCAGTACTTC.

This clone was counted once. The chain uses TRBV12-3 or TRBV12-4 and TRBJ1-2, with TRBD1 matching 7 bases. The CDR3 spans 13 residues. The V gene end was trimmed by 5 bases and the J gene end by 3 bases; junction bases not matched to a gene: 3. The CDR3 loop is CASSTGTDYGYTF. DNA for the CDR3: TGTGCCAGCAGTACCGGGACAGACTATGGCTACACCTTC.

The chain combines TRBV12-3 or TRBV12-4 with TRBJ2-5; 9 nucleotides line up with TRBD2. The length of the CDR3 is 13 residues. The trim removed 5 bases at V and 5 bases at J, leaving 3 bases unmatched. CDR3 sequence: CASSTTSGETQYF. The CDR3 DNA reads as TGTGCCAGCAGTACGACTAGCGGTGAGACCCAGTACTTC.

The chain has TRBV5-1 and TRBJ1-3, with 8 bases that match TRBD1. The CDR3 totals 18 residues. Germline assignment: CDR1 SGHRS and CDR2 YFSETQ. The V and J ends lost 2 bases and 0 bases, in that order; junction bases with no gene match: 10. CDR3 region: CASSFPIQGVGSGNTIYF. Written as DNA, the CDR3 is TGCGCCAGCAGCTTTCCTATACAGGGGGTCGGCTCTGGAAACACCATATATTTT.

The chain is built from TRBV5-4 and TRBJ1-2; 8 positions agree with TRBD1. Per germline, CDR1 SGHNT and CDR2 YYREEE (reference sequence). This CDR3 is built from 12 residues. With V trimmed by 4 bases and J by 7 bases, 3 bases remained unmatched. The CDR3 sequence is CASSEDRAGYTF. As DNA, the CDR3 is TGTGCCAGCAGCGAGGACAGGGCTGGCTACACCTTC.

The rearrangement joins TRBV11-2 to TRBJ2-3; 8 positions match TRBD2. Germline V CDR1 and CDR2: SGHAT, FQNNGV. Trimming at V came to 1 base and at J to 3 bases, leaving 0 bases not matched to a gene. The CDR3 is 14 amino acids. This CDR3 reads CASSLVAGTDTQYF. The CDR3 region has the DNA TGTGCCAGCAGCTTAGTAGCGGGGACAGATACGCAGTATTTT.

The chain is built from TRBV30 and TRBJ1-2; TRBD1 matches 7 bases. The V gene end was trimmed by 4 bases and the J gene end by 7 bases; junction bases not matched to a gene: 9. The CDR3 is 13 residues long. In germline, CDR1 is GTSNPN, CDR2 SVGIG (reference sequence). As DNA, the CDR3 is TGTGCCTGGAAGGGGGCCAGGAGAGGTGGCTACACCTTC. This sequence encodes CAWKGARRGGYTF. The variable domain in full, completed from reference TRBV30 and TRBJ1-2, reads SQTIHQWPATLVQPVGSPLSLECTVEGTSNPNLYWYRQAAGRGLQLLFYSVGIGQISSEVPQNLSASRPQDRQFILSSKKLLLSDSGFYLCAWKGARRGGYTFGSGTRLTVV.

This chain joins TRBV3-1 (or the pseudogene TRBV3-2) and TRBJ1-1, with unresolved D. This CDR3 is built from 12 residues. Between the trimmed V and J ends, which lost 5 bases and 1 base, there was a span of 5 bases. The V gene's germline CDR1 is LGHDT and CDR2 YNNKEL (reference sequence). Here the CDR3 DNA reads TGTGCCAGCAGCACCAGGAACACTGAAGCTTTCTTT. Translation gives CASSTRNTEAFF.

This chain links TRBV4-1 with TRBJ2-4, with D uncertain. V was shortened by 1 base and J by 0 bases, with 10 bases between the two germline ends. The CDR3 runs to 16 residues. CDR1 MGHRA and CDR2 YSYEKL come from the germline V gene. The DNA for the CDR3 is TGCGCCAGCAGCCAAGGTGCCTCGCTAGCCAAAAACATTCAGTACTTC. Encoded protein: CASSQGASLAKNIQYF.

The V and J genes are TRBV15 and TRBJ1-1; D is unresolved. The CDR3 covers 15 residues. Germline assignment: CDR1 LNHNV and CDR2 YYDKDF (reference sequence). V lost 1 base and J 0 bases, leaving 9 bases between the germline ends. The DNA for the CDR3 is TGTGCCACCAGCAGAGTGAGGCCCATGAACACTGAAGCTTTCTTT. This encodes CATSRVRPMNTEAFF.